This TCR beta chain comes out of a study of T cells after yellow fever vaccination. V lost 5 bases and J lost 6; bases outside the gene matches: 14. In germline, CDR1 is SGHDT, CDR2 YYEEEE. CDR3 length: 15 amino acids. This clonotype occurred a few times. TCRdb itself ran the 5' RACE reads through MiXCR, one entry per CDR3 protein. This sample has roughly 180,000 distinct CDR3 sequences; about 6% occur once, and the top ten carry 2.9%. V is TRBV5-6 and J is TRBJ2-7; TRBD1 matches 7 bases. The TCR comes from a man aged 18 to 29 who received the YFV17D yellow fever vaccine. Sequencing used CD4+ T cells sorted from PBMCs, obtained on the day of the first yellow fever vaccination. CDR3 in DNA: TGTGCCAGCAGTCCCGTCGGGACAGATGAGGGCGAGCAGTACGTC. This sequence encodes CASSPVGTDEGEQYV.